This T cell receptor beta chain was found in a study of graft-versus-host responses after intestinal transplantation. About the study: Transplants were multivisceral, liver-intestinal, or isolated intestinal. Study results and limitations: Researchers found GvH clones in recipient marrow, and some showed up first in ileum or blood.

The assay was immunoSEQ multiplex PCR, and TCRdb's table has in-frame clones only and misses some. The sample lists 80,000 to 100,000 clones, 90% to 95% occurring once. As concerns this clone: Antigen unknown.

Germline V gene lookup returns CDR1 MNHEY and CDR2 SMNVEV (reference sequence). V shed 4 bases and J 5 bases; nucleotides not matched to a gene: 16. CDR3 size: 18 residues. J is TRBJ2-2 and V is TRBV27; 7 bases align to TRBD2. Source: unstimulated CD4+ T cells sorted from spleen or lymph node cells, taken before transplant. This receptor was taken from a human donor who was the organ donor for an intestinal transplant. In DNA, the CDR3 is TGTGCCAGCAGTTCTTTGTCGGGGGGTAGTATTAGGACCGGGGAGCTGTTTTTT. The encoded protein is CASSSLSGGSIRTGELFF.